This T cell receptor (beta chain) was retrieved from a study of blood T cell repertoires in COVID-19. Overall study context: PBMCs, B-cell-depleted T cells, or T cells were the source of the cDNA or gDNA that made up the material.

The age range of participants was about 18 to 100 years, with residence in under 25 US areas. Methods used by the authors: Reference gene primers were amplified, and this amplification served to estimate nucleated cell counts. The data were produced by immunoSEQ multiplex PCR, yet TCRdb's version contains in-frame clones alone and is incomplete. V, J and clone size are those of that table, while D and trimming were read from the DNA. This sample carries a few hundred thousand clones, roughly nine tenths of them seen once, and the ten largest clones take around 3%. V lost 3 bases and J lost 4; bases outside the gene matches: 9. The CDR3 runs to 15 residues. Germline lookup yields CDR1 SGHDT and CDR2 YYEEEE.

The chain uses TRBV5-6 and TRBJ1-2; TRBD1 agrees at 7 bases. This receptor was taken from a woman in her 30s who had recovered from COVID-19. Sequenced sample: PBMCs or T cells enriched from blood (not recorded which). CDR3 in amino acids: CASSSDREWGYGYTF. Written as DNA, the CDR3 is TGTGCCAGCAGCTCCGACAGGGAATGGGGCTATGGCTACACCTTC.